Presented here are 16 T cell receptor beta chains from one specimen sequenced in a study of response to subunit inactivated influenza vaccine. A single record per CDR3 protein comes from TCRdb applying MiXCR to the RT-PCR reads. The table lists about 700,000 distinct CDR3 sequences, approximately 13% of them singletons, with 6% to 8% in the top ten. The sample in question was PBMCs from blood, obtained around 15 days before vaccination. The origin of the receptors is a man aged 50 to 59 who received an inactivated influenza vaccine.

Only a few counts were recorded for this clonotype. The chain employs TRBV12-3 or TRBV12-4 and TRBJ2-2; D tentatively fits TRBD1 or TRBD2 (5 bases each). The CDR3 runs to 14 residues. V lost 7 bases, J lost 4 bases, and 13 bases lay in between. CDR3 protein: CASTGQGGTGELFF. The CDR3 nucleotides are TGTGCCAGCACGGGGCAGGGTGGCACCGGGGAGCTGTTTTTT.

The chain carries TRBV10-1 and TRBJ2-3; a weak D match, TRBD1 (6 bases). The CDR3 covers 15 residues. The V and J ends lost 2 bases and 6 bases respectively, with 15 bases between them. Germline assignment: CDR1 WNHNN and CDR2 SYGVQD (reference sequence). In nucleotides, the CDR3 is TGCGCCAGCAGTGAGACCATGGGGGCTGGGGATACGCAGTATTTT. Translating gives CASSETMGAGDTQYF.

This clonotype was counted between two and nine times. In DNA form, the CDR3 reads TGTGCCGGATCACAGGGGGCGCGAGAAAAACTGTTTTTT. Amino acid sequence: CAGSQGAREKLFF. The genes are TRBV6-1 and TRBJ1-4; 9 bases agree with TRBD1. This CDR3 comprises 13 residues. Unmatched junction bases numbered 9, after V lost 11 bases and J lost 8 bases. The V gene's germline CDR1 is MNHNS and CDR2 SASEGT.

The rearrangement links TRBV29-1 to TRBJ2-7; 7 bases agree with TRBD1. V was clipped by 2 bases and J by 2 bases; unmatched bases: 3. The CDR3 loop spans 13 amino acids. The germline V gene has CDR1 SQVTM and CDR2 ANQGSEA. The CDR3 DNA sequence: TGCAGCGTTGAATGGCAGGGGGCCTACGAGCAGTACTTC. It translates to CSVEWQGAYEQYF.

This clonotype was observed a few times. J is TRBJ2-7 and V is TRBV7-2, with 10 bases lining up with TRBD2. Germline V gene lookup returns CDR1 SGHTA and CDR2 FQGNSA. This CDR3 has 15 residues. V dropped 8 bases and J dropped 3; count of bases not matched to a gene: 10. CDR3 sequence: CASVQVAGGIYEQYF. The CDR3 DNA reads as TGTGCCAGCGTCCAAGTAGCGGGAGGAATCTACGAGCAGTACTTC.

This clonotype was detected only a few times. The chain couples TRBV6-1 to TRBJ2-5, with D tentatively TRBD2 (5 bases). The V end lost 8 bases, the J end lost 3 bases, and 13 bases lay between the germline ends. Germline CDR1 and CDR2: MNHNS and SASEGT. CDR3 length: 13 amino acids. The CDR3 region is CASLRVGEETQYF. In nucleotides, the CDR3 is TGTGCCAGCCTCCGGGTGGGAGAAGAGACCCAGTACTTC.

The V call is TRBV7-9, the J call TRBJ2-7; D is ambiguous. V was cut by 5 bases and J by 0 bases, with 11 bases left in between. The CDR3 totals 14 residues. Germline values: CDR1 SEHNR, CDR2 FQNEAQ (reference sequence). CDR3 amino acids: CASSGMDVSYEQYF. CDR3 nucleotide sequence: TGTGCCAGCAGCGGAATGGACGTCTCCTACGAGCAGTACTTC. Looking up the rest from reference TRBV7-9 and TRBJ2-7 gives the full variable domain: DTGVSQNPRHKITKRGQNVTFRCDPISEHNRLYWYRQTLGQGPEFLTYFQNEAQLEKSRLLSDRFSAERPKGSFSTLEIQRTEQGDSAMYLCASSGMDVSYEQYFGPGTRLTVT.

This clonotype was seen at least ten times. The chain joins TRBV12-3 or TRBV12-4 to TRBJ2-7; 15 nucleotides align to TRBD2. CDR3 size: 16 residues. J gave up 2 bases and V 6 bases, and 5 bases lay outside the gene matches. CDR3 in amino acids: CASSPGLAGGTYEQYF. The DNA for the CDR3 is TGTGCCAGCAGCCCCGGACTAGCGGGGGGGACCTACGAGCAGTACTTC.

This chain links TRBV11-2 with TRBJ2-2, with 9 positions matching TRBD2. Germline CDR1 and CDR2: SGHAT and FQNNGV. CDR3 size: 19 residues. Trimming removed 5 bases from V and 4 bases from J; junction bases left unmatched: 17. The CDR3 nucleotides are TGTGCCAGCAGCACGACGATGGGGCCGGGACTAGCTTTCACCGGGGAGCTGTTTTTT. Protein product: CASSTTMGPGLAFTGELFF. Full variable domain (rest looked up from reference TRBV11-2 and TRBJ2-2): EAGVAQSPRYKIIEKRQSVAFWCNPISGHATLYWYQQILGQGPKLLIQFQNNGVVDDSQLPKDRFSAERLKGVDSTLKIQPAKLEDSAVYLCASSTTMGPGLAFTGELFFGEGSRLTVL.

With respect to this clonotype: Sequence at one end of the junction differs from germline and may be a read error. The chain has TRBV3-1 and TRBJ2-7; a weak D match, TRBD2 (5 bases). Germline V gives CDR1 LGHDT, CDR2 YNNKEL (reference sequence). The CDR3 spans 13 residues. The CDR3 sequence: CASSQASSHEQYF. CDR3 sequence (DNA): TGTGCCAGCAGCCAAGCTAGCTCCCACGAGCAGTACTTC.

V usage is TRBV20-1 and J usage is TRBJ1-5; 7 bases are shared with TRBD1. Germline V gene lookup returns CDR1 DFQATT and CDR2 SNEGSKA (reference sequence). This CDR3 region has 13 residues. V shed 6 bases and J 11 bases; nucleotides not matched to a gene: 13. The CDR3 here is CSARTGLRAAQHF. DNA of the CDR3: TGCAGTGCCCGGACAGGCCTAAGGGCTGCCCAGCATTTT.

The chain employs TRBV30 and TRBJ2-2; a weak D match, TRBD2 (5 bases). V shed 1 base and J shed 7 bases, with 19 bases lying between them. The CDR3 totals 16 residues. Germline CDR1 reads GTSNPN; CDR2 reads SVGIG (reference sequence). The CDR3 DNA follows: TGTGCCTGGAGTGCTTCCCCGGGAACTCTCATCGGGGAGCTGTTTTTT. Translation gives CAWSASPGTLIGELFF.

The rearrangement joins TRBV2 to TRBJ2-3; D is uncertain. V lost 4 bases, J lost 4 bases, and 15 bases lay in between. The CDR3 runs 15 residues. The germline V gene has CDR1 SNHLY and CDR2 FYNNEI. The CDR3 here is CASSGDFAVADTQYF. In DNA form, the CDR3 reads TGTGCCAGCAGTGGCGACTTTGCGGTGGCAGATACGCAGTATTTT.

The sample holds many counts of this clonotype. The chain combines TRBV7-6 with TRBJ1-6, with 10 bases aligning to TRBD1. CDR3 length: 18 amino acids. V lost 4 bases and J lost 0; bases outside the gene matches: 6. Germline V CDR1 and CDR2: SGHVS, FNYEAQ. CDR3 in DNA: TGTGCCAGCAGCTGGGGACAGGGGCAGAGCTCCTATAATTCACCCCTCCACTTT. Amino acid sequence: CASSWGQGQSSYNSPLHF.

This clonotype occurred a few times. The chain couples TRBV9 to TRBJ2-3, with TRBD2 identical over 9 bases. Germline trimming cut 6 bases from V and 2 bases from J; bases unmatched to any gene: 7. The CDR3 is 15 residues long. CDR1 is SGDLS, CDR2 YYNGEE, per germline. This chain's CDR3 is CASTVAGGYTDTQYF. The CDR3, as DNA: TGTGCCAGCACAGTGGCGGGAGGGTACACAGATACGCAGTATTTT.

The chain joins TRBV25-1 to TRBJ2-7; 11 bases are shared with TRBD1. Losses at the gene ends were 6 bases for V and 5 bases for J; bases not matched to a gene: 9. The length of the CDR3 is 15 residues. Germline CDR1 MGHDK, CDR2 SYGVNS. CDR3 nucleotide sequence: TGTGCCAGCAGCAGAGGACAGGGGGCGTCCCACGAGCAGTACTTC. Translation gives CASSRGQGASHEQYF.